This TCR beta chain was sequenced in a study of tumor and adjacent non-tumor tissue in lung cancer. General study findings and limits: Patients with more diverse tumor TCRs had worse survival.

The germline CDR1 and CDR2 sequences are SGHAT and FQNNGV. This CDR3 has 15 residues. No cell sorting was done before RNA was extracted from the tissue. In regard to this clonotype: The antigen is unknown.

The library came from three nested PCR rounds adapted from ARM-PCR protocols. One entry per CDR3 protein results from TCRdb running MiXCR on the multiplex PCR reads. The sample holds 69,000 or so distinct CDR3 sequences, approximately 73% seen once. What was sequenced was lung tumor tissue. The chain has TRBV11-2 and TRBJ2-1; D unclear. This clonotype was sampled from a man between 60 and 75 years old with non-small cell lung cancer. CDR3 bases: TGTATCAGCAACCTACCCGTTGCTGGGTTAAATGAGCAGTTCTTC. Its translation: CISNLPVAGLNEQFF.